Sequencing of this T cell receptor (beta chain) was carried out in a study of blood T cells in healthy people across ages. The study's findings and limits: It was held that the diversity estimates obtained from one million T cells were underestimates.

As concerns this clonotype: Its target is unknown.

A sample-barcoded 5' primer and a J-beta primer mix were used in a second PCR of about 7 to 12 cycles. TCRdb re-called the 5' RACE reads with MiXCR, one entry per CDR3 protein. The sample carries approximately 780,000 distinct CDR3 sequences, around 24% recorded once. Trimming took off 4 bases at V and 2 bases at J, with 15 bases between the two ends. The CDR3 consists of 15 residues. Germline loops: CDR1 SGHDN, CDR2 FVKESK. The same data also went into a second study, on T cells of mothers and their children.

The specimen sequenced was blood. This TCR derives from a boy aged 5-17 years in good health. The chain carries TRBV14 and TRBJ2-7, with a tentative D call TRBD1 (6 bases). CDR3 amino acids: CASSLLRGKAYEQYF. In DNA, the CDR3 is TGTGCCAGCAGCCTCCTCAGGGGCAAGGCCTACGAGCAGTACTTC.